The rows below give T cell receptor beta chains drawn from one sample of a study of response to subunit inactivated influenza vaccine. TCRdb independently ran MiXCR on the RT-PCR reads; one entry per CDR3 protein. This sample has about 540,000 distinct CDR3 sequences; 11% to 15% occur once, and the top ten carry 11%. Sequences were derived from PBMCs from blood, sampled approximately 12 days after vaccination. The receptors here all came from a man in his fifties who received an inactivated influenza vaccine. The conserved cysteine and the conserved F or W are not part of the CDR3 here. Each record gives: V gene, J gene, CDR3 protein.

>TRBV20-1|TRBJ2-1
SARPLTSGSFNEQF
>TRBV24-1|TRBJ2-2
ATSPREGIGAYTGELF
>TRBV20-1|TRBJ1-5
STTPQGKGNQPQH
>TRBV12-3/TRBV12-4|TRBJ2-7
ASSHRGAVLDPHEQY
>TRBV30|TRBJ2-1
AWKLRLGEQF
>TRBV29-1|TRBJ1-5
SVTQTDSNQPQH
>TRBV12-3/TRBV12-4|TRBJ1-1
ASSSEGPYEAF
>TRBV9|TRBJ2-1
ASSVVPSGGDEQF
>TRBV20-1|TRBJ2-1
SAPNPGLASNEQF
>TRBV20-1|TRBJ1-5
SARTGWGNQPQH
>TRBV12-3/TRBV12-4|TRBJ1-5
ASSPTVDSNQPQH
>TRBV21-1|TRBJ2-7
ASRRRLPTYEQY
>TRBV4-2|TRBJ2-1
ASSQDLRGIEQF
>TRBV12-2|TRBJ2-7
ASRSGWRPGPAYEQY
>TRBV20-1|TRBJ2-5
SASSNQGPETQY
>TRBV2|TRBJ2-4
AILGSVKNIQY
>TRBV20-1|TRBJ2-7
SASEAGGNYEQY
>TRBV10-3|TRBJ2-7
AISGTDVPYEQY
>TRBV6-2/TRBV6-3|TRBJ2-1
ASSRQRGPYEQF
>TRBV5-1|TRBJ2-3
ASSSTGDTQY
>TRBV6-2/TRBV6-3|TRBJ1-5
ASSYSGTPVPQPQH
>TRBV10-3|TRBJ2-1
AISELSGGEDEQF